The rows below give T cell receptor beta chains drawn from one sample of a study of glioma-infiltrating T cells after dendritic cell vaccination. Data came from immunoSEQ multiplex PCR; TCRdb stores just in-frame clones and leaves some out. The sample records roughly 85,000 clones, 85% being singletons. The specimen was blood, collected after dendritic cell vaccination. These receptor sequences come from a human donor with glioblastoma. Both conserved end residues are part of each CDR3. Each record gives: V gene, J gene, clone size, D gene, CDR3 DNA, CDR3 protein. The D gene is left open where the match is weak. A clone size is listed for some rows: how often the clone was seen (once, few, many), or a class if it is expanded.

TRBV27	TRBJ1-4	once	TRBD1	TGTGCCAGCAGTTCGACGACAGGGGTGGGAAAACTGTTTTTT	CASSSTTGVGKLFF
TRBV6-6	TRBJ2-2	many	TRBD2	TGTGCCAGCAGTTACTCTGCGGGAGGCAACACCGGGGAGCTGTTTTTT	CASSYSAGGNTGELFF
TRBV18	TRBJ2-1	-	-	TGTGCCAGCTCATCGGAAATGGGGCATCGGTTCTTC	CASSSEMGHRFF
TRBV5-3	TRBJ2-1	-	TRBD1	TGTGCCAGAAGCAGGGGACAGGGCCCTAACAATGAGCAGTTCTTC	CARSRGQGPNNEQFF
TRBV5-1	TRBJ1-4	-	TRBD1	TGCGCCAGCAGCGCACGAGGGACAGGGGTAAGCGAGGATGAAAAACTGTTTTTT	CASSARGTGVSEDEKLFF
TRBV14	TRBJ1-2	few	TRBD1	TGTGCCAGCAGCCAACAGGGGGGATCTAACTATGGCTACACCTTC	CASSQQGGSNYGYTF
TRBV7-3	TRBJ2-7	-	TRBD1	TGTGCCAGCAGCTTAGCGACGGGACAGGGGTACGAGCAGTACTTC	CASSLATGQGYEQYF
TRBV28	TRBJ2-7	-	-	TGTGCCAGCAGTCCCTCACAGGGAACCTACGAGCAGTACTTC	CASSPSQGTYEQYF
TRBV11-1	TRBJ2-7	-	TRBD1	TGTGCCAGCAGCCCCCGGGACAGAGATGAACAGTACTTC	CASSPRDRDEQYF
TRBV28	TRBJ2-7	-	TRBD1	TGTGCCAGCAGTCCCACGGGACAGGGGGCGAGGGAGCAGTACTTC	CASSPTGQGAREQYF
TRBV6-5	TRBJ1-2	once	TRBD1	TGTGCCAGCAAGGGGGCGACCTATGGCTACACCTTC	CASKGATYGYTF
TRBV28	TRBJ2-6	-	-	TGTGCCAGCAGTTTGGGAGATAACTCTGGGGCCAACGTCCTGACTTTC	CASSLGDNSGANVLTF
TRBV6-4	TRBJ2-3	-	-	TGTGCCAGCGCCTCAACGGGTTTATTGCTAGATACGCAGTATTTT	CASASTGLLLDTQYF
TRBV2	TRBJ1-1	-	-	TGTGCCAGCAGTGAATTGGGAGGGAGGAACACTGAAGCTTTCTTT	CASSELGGRNTEAFF
TRBV27	TRBJ1-5	few	TRBD1	TGTGCCAGCAGTTTGTCTTACAGGGGATCGGGCCAGCCCCAGCATTTT	CASSLSYRGSGQPQHF
TRBV5-1	TRBJ1-6	-	-	TGCGCCAGCAGCTTGGAAAGTAACAGTAATTCACCCCTCCACTTT	CASSLESNSNSPLHF
TRBV30	TRBJ2-2	-	TRBD2	TGTGCCTGGAGTCCTCCGGGACTAGCGGGAGGGGCAAGGACCGGGGAGCTGTTTTTT	CAWSPPGLAGGARTGELFF
TRBV7-2	TRBJ2-2	once	TRBD1	TGTGCCAGCAGCACCGGGACAGGGGGACGCACCGGGGAGCTGTTTTTT	CASSTGTGGRTGELFF
TRBV18	TRBJ2-3	-	-	TGTGCCAGCCTAGATATGGCAGATACGCAGTATTTT	CASLDMADTQYF
TRBV11-2	TRBJ2-7	-	-	TGTGCCAGCAGCTTAGTTAGTCTCGTCCACGAGCAGTACTTC	CASSLVSLVHEQYF
TRBV4-1	TRBJ2-3	-	TRBD1	TGCGCCAGCAGCCAAGATCCGGGGACAGGGGGCACAGATACGCAGTATTTT	CASSQDPGTGGTDTQYF
TRBV19	TRBJ2-7	-	-	TGTGCCAGTAGTATAGATCCGTGGGAGGACGAGCAGTACTTC	CASSIDPWEDEQYF
TRBV4-1	TRBJ2-5	-	TRBD1	TGCGCCAGCAGCCAATCCCTAGTGCAGGGGGCGAGAGAGACCCAGTACTTC	CASSQSLVQGARETQYF
TRBV5-1	TRBJ1-1	-	-	TGCGCCAGCAGCTCTGGACAGACGAACACTGAAGCTTTCTTT	CASSSGQTNTEAFF
TRBV27	TRBJ1-2	-	-	TGTGCCAGCAGTTCGAGCGCCTACAGGGCAAACTATGGCTACACCTTC	CASSSSAYRANYGYTF
TRBV11-2	TRBJ2-1	-	TRBD2	TGTGCCAGCAGCCGCCGGACTAGCGGGAGGGGCCAATCCTACAATGAGCAGTTCTTC	CASSRRTSGRGQSYNEQFF
TRBV10-1	TRBJ2-1	-	TRBD1	TGCGCCAGCAGACCGACAGGGTTCAATGAGCAGTTCTTC	CASRPTGFNEQFF
TRBV15	TRBJ2-7	few	-	TGTGCCACCGGGCGCAGGCCATCTTTTTCCTACGAGCAGTACTTC	CATGRRPSFSYEQYF